The T cell receptor beta chain described here comes from a study of blood T cell repertoires in COVID-19 (TCRdb year 2020). About the full investigation: Collaborator samples came from the United States, Italy and Spain and covered acute and convalescent phases of COVID-19. The repertoires were released in a freely available public database intended as a resource for research on the immune response to SARS-CoV-2. The dataset comprised deeply sampled blood TCRbeta repertoires from subjects exposed to, actively infected with, or recovered from COVID-19. The samples were drawn from the first 160 participants of the ongoing ImmuneRACE study and from about 1,200 subjects provided by 6 global collaborators. The material from the prospective study consisted of cDNA or gDNA derived from T cells, B-cell-depleted T cells, or PBMCs. The sample metadata nearly always contained a de-identified subject ID, COVID-19 status, age in years and sex. Where HLA class I and class II types were available, the types were taken from metadata supplied by the sample provider, not from assay-based typing. General findings and caveats noted by the study authors: The quantity of clinical and demographic metadata differed by source and by participant and was supplied without curation.

As to this clone: Its antigen remains undetermined. No much larger clone exists at a distance of one base, and base qualities are not known.

TCRbeta CDR3 regions were amplified from genomic DNA by means of the immunoSEQ Assay, a bias-controlled multiplex PCR. Regarding the original processing steps: Within the assay, amplification of reference gene primers was used to estimate how many nucleated cells each sample contained. To quantify the absolute abundance of each unique TCRbeta CDR3 rearrangement, sequence reads were collapsed and filtered. For each sample, productive Simpson clonality was calculated as the square root of Simpson's diversity index across productive rearrangements. In its TCRdb copy, this immuneACCESS table keeps in-frame sequences only and misses some clones. Where compared with another copy, unresolved V genes explain less than half of these, and the others have no known cause. That table supplies the V and J calls and clone size; D and trimming were determined from the DNA. The sample includes a few hundred thousand clones, with approximately 90% observed a single time. Approximately 13% of the sample belongs to the ten largest clones.

Its CDR3 holds 15 amino acids, cysteine through phenylalanine. CDR3 DNA only is kept here, 45 bases in frame from base 1. The V end gives up 4 bases and the J end 0 bases, leaving 2 bases in the junction not matched to a gene. CDR1 and CDR2, looked up from the germline V gene, are SGDLS and YYNGEE. Whole blood was collected in K2EDTA tubes by collaborating institutions according to the institutions' own protocols. For TCRbeta analysis, collaborator samples were shipped as frozen whole blood, as isolated PBMCs, or as DNA extracted from either sample type. This chain joins TRBV9 to TRBJ2-7, with 12 bases in between that match TRBD2. The sequencing sample was made of peripheral blood. The source is a woman in her sixties with acute or convalescent COVID-19. The CDR3 region: CASSKTSGSSYEQYF. The sequenced DNA is TGTGCCAGCAGCAAGACTAGCGGGAGCTCCTACGAGCAGTACTTC.